The next 20 T cell receptor beta chains were all read from a single sample in a study of blood T cell repertoires in COVID-19. Generated by immunoSEQ multiplex PCR, the TCRdb table keeps only in-frame clones and is missing some. Among under 350,000 clones listed, roughly 83% were seen once. The sample consisted of peripheral blood. These receptors all come from a man aged 55 to 70 who had recovered from COVID-19.

The CDR3 loop reads CASSGVQVVSPQHF. In DNA, the CDR3 is TGTGCCAGCAGTGGGGTCCAGGTGGTATCGCCCCAGCATTTT. This rearrangement joins TRBV2 to TRBJ1-5; D is ambiguous. V was pared by 4 bases and J by 9 bases, with 16 bases between. This CDR3 contains 14 residues. Germline CDR1 and CDR2: SNHLY and FYNNEI. Drawing the rest from reference TRBV2 and TRBJ1-5, the complete variable domain is EPEVTQTPSHQVTQMGQEVILRCVPISNHLYFYWYRQILGQKVEFLVSFYNNEISEKSEIFDDQFSVERPDGSNFTLKIRSTKLEDSAMYFCASSGVQVVSPQHFGDGTRLSIL.

The V gene is TRBV6-1, the J gene TRBJ1-6; 9 bases match TRBD1. Germline lookup yields CDR1 MNHNS and CDR2 SASEGT. Trimming removed 4 bases from V and 6 bases from J; junction bases left unmatched: 10. The CDR3 extends over 17 amino acids. CDR3 loop: CASSAHTTGGVNSPLHF. The DNA of the CDR3 is TGTGCCAGCAGTGCCCACACCACAGGGGGCGTTAATTCACCCCTCCACTTT.

V usage is TRBV30 and J usage is TRBJ1-2; possible D gene TRBD1, 6 bases. CDR1 is GTSNPN and CDR2 is SVGIG in the germline V gene (reference sequence). The CDR3 is made up of 11 amino acids. Trimming stripped 4 bases from V and 8 bases from J, with 11 bases between. Written as DNA, the CDR3 is TGTGCCTGGAATTCAGGGACAGGCTACACCTTC. The encoded protein is CAWNSGTGYTF.

The V call is TRBV11-3, the J call TRBJ2-6; 7 positions match TRBD1. V gave up 4 bases and J gave up 0 bases; unmatched junction bases: 9. This CDR3 is built from 18 residues. Germline CDR1 is SGHNT and CDR2 is YENEEA. The CDR3 nucleotides read TGTGCCAGCAGCTCAGGGGACAGCCTAATCTCTGGGGCCAACGTCCTGACTTTC. It is translated as CASSSGDSLISGANVLTF.

The V gene is TRBV11-2, the J gene TRBJ1-6, with TRBD1 matching over 7 bases. The CDR3 is made up of 17 amino acids. The J segment lost 10 bases and the V segment lost 1 base, leaving 13 bases of the junction unmatched. Germline assignment: CDR1 SGHAT and CDR2 FQNNGV. CDR3 protein: CASSLAPGQAGRSPLHF. The CDR3 nucleotides read TGTGCCAGCAGCTTAGCCCCCGGACAGGCGGGCCGATCACCCCTCCACTTT.

This clone was counted a single time. V is TRBV3-1 (or the pseudogene TRBV3-2) and J is TRBJ1-1; tentative D call: TRBD1 (5 bases). CDR1 and CDR2 from the germline V gene are LGHDT and YNNKEL (reference sequence). The CDR3 is 15 residues long. V was shortened by 3 bases and J by 8 bases, with 19 bases between the two germline ends. The CDR3 spells CASSQGGWWSQEAFF. CDR3 DNA sequence: TGTGCCAGCAGCCAGGGGGGGTGGTGGTCTCAGGAAGCTTTCTTT.

The table lists this clone with a few counts. This chain uses TRBV5-4 with TRBJ2-1; maybe TRBD2 (6 bases). The CDR3 has 14 residues. V lost 0 bases and J lost 7, with 11 bases in between. Per the germline V gene, CDR1 is SGHNT and CDR2 is YYREEE (reference sequence). CDR3 sequence: CASSLAGVRNEQFF. The CDR3 DNA is TGTGCCAGCAGCTTGGCGGGGGTTAGGAATGAGCAGTTCTTC.

V usage is TRBV7-6 and J usage is TRBJ2-7; possibly TRBD1 for D (5 bases). The ends were cut back, 2 bases at V and 6 bases at J, with 8 bases in the middle. The CDR3 loop spans 12 amino acids. CDR1 and CDR2 from the germline V gene are SGHVS and FNYEAQ. The CDR3 loop reads CASSLQGGEQYF. The CDR3 bases are TGTGCCAGCAGCTTACAGGGTGGCGAGCAGTACTTC.

The chain employs TRBV3-1 (or the pseudogene TRBV3-2) and TRBJ1-1; D gene ambiguous. Germline V gene lookup returns CDR1 LGHDT and CDR2 YNNKEL (reference sequence). The CDR3 runs to 13 residues. Trimming cost V 2 bases and J 6 bases, with 10 bases left between them. The CDR3, as DNA: TGTGCCAGCAGCCAACTTAGTCATGCTGAAGCTTTCTTT. Translating gives CASSQLSHAEAFF.

In this sample, this clone turned up once. The chain uses TRBV18 and TRBJ1-5; TRBD1 matches 11 bases. From germline, CDR1 is KGHSH and CDR2 LQKENI. Trimming took 2 bases from V and 9 from J; bases not matched to a gene: 9. The CDR3 runs to 16 residues. The CDR3 nucleotides read TGTGCCAGCTCACCATACGGGACAGGGGGTTTTCTGCCCCAGCATTTT. It encodes CASSPYGTGGFLPQHF. The complete variable domain, with remaining parts taken from reference TRBV18 and TRBJ1-5, reads NAGVMQNPRHLVRRRGQEARLRCSPMKGHSHVYWYRQLPEEGLKFMVYLQKENIIDESGMPKERFSAEFPKEGPSILRIQQVVRGDSAAYFCASSPYGTGGFLPQHFGDGTRLSIL.

The chain joins TRBV18 to TRBJ2-1; 11 bases are a match to TRBD2. J lost 8 bases, V lost 8 bases, and 11 bases had no gene match. Germline CDR1 is KGHSH and CDR2 is LQKENI. The CDR3 sequence is 15 residues long. CDR3 amino acids: CASLIGTSGSYEQFF. CDR3 DNA sequence: TGTGCCAGCCTTATAGGGACTAGCGGTTCGTATGAGCAGTTCTTC.

The chain employs TRBV19 and TRBJ2-5; possible D gene TRBD1, 6 bases. The CDR3 is 13 amino acids. With 10 bases removed from V and 2 bases from J, the gap between germline ends came to 14 bases. Germline assignment: CDR1 LNHDA and CDR2 SQIVND (reference sequence). This CDR3 is CATSQGVQETQYF. In DNA form, the CDR3 reads TGTGCCACCTCACAGGGAGTTCAAGAGACCCAGTACTTC.

This clone has only a few counts. This chain's CDR3 is CASSQEKGQGNQPQHF. The CDR3 bases are TGTGCCAGCAGCCAAGAAAAGGGACAGGGGAATCAGCCCCAGCATTTT. The chain is built from TRBV4-2 and TRBJ1-5; 10 bases are a match to TRBD1. Germline CDR1 LGHNA, CDR2 YNFKEQ. Trimming at V came to 0 bases and at J to 4 bases, leaving 3 bases not matched to a gene. The CDR3 loop spans 16 amino acids.

The chain combines TRBV29-1 with TRBJ1-1; TRBD1 aligns across 9 bases. With V trimmed by 7 bases and J by 5 bases, 8 bases remained unmatched. Germline V lookup: CDR1 SQVTM, CDR2 ANQGSEA. The CDR3 spans 13 residues. The CDR3 DNA follows: TGCAGCGGGGGGGGACAGGGAAGAACTGAAGCTTTCTTT. This translates into CSGGGQGRTEAFF.

This rearrangement joins TRBV7-8 to TRBJ2-3; 7 bases map to TRBD1. From germline, CDR1 is SGHVS and CDR2 FQNEAQ. This CDR3 region has 14 residues. J lost 2 bases, V lost 5 bases, and 4 bases had no gene match. CDR3 bases: TGTGCCAGCAGCATTCAGGGGGACACAGATACGCAGTATTTT. Its protein product is CASSIQGDTDTQYF.

This chain connects TRBV6-6 to TRBJ2-7; weak D call: TRBD2 (6 bases). The V end was cut by 5 bases, the J end by 4 bases, with 15 bases between. The CDR3 is 14 residues long. CDR1 and CDR2 from the germline V gene are MNHNY and SVGAGI (reference sequence). The CDR3 reads CASSPRRASYEQYF. The CDR3 nucleotides are TGTGCCAGCAGTCCACGGAGGGCCTCGTACGAGCAGTACTTC.

The chain joins TRBV3-1 (or the pseudogene TRBV3-2) to TRBJ2-1; the D gene is possibly TRBD2 (6 bases). CDR1 is LGHDT and CDR2 is YNNKEL in the germline V gene (reference sequence). The CDR3 sequence is 15 residues long. V lost 3 bases to trimming and J lost 7 bases, with 16 bases between them. CDR3 protein: CASSQGGMGRNEQFF. DNA of the CDR3: TGTGCCAGCAGCCAGGGGGGAATGGGGAGGAATGAGCAGTTCTTC.

The V call is TRBV6-6, the J call TRBJ2-7, with D perhaps TRBD2 (5 bases). The germline V gene has CDR1 MNHNY and CDR2 SVGAGI (reference sequence). Between the trimmed V and J ends, which lost 2 bases and 4 bases, there was a span of 15 bases. The CDR3 spans 15 residues. In DNA form, the CDR3 reads TGTGCCAGCAGTTACACGCGACTCCGGGGTTACGAGCAGTACTTC. It yields the protein CASSYTRLRGYEQYF.

The chain's CDR3 is CAISGGRGADTQYF. The CDR3 coding sequence is TGTGCCATCAGTGGTGGGAGGGGGGCAGATACGCAGTATTTT. The chain is built from TRBV10-3 and TRBJ2-3; a weak D match, TRBD2 (7 bases). V was shortened by 4 bases and J by 4 bases, with 12 bases between the two germline ends. CDR3 length: 14 amino acids. Germline assignment: CDR1 ENHRY and CDR2 SYGVKD.

The V and J genes are TRBV9 and TRBJ2-5; 11 positions agree with TRBD2. The J segment lost 5 bases and the V segment lost 3 bases, leaving 3 bases of the junction unmatched. Looked up from germline, CDR1 is SGDLS and CDR2 is YYNGEE. The CDR3 contains 14 residues. In DNA form, the CDR3 reads TGTGCCAGCAGCGGCTTAGCGGGAGGGGAGACCCAGTACTTC. The encoded protein is CASSGLAGGETQYF.